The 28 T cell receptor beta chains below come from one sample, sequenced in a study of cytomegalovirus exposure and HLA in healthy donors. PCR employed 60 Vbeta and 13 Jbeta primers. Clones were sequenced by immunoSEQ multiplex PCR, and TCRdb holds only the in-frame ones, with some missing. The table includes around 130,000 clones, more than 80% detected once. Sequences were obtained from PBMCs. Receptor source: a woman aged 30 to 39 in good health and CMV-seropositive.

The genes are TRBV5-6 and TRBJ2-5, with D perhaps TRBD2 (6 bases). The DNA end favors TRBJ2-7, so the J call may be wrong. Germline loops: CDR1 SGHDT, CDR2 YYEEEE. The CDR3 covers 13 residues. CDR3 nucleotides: TGTGCCAGCAGCCTCGGTGGGGGGAACGAGCAGTACTTC. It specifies CASSLGGGNEQYF.

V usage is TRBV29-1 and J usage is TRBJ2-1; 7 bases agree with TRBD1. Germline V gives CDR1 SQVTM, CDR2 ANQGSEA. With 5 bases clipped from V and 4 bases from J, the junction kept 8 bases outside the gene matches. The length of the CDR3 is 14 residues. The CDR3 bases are TGCAGCGTTTTCCGGGACAGACAATACAATGAGCAGTTCTTC. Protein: CSVFRDRQYNEQFF.

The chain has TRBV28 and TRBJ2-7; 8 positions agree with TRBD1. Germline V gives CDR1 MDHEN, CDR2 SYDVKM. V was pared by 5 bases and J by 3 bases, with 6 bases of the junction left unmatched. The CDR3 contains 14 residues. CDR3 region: CASSAPGQGYEQYF. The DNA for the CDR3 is TGTGCCAGCAGTGCCCCAGGACAGGGCTACGAGCAGTACTTC.

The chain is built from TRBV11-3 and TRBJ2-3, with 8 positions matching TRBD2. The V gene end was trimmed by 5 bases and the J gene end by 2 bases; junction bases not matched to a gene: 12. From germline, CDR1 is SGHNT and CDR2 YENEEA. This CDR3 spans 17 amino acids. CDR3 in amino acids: CASSPRGTSGHTDTQYF. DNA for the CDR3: TGTGCCAGCAGCCCCCGAGGCACTAGCGGACACACAGATACGCAGTATTTT.

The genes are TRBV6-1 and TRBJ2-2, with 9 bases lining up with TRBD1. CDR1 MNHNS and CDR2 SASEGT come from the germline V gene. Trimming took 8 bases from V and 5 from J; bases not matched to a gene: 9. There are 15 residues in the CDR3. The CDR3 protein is CASGSGTGWTGELFF. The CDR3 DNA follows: TGTGCCAGCGGCTCCGGGACAGGGTGGACCGGGGAGCTGTTTTTT.

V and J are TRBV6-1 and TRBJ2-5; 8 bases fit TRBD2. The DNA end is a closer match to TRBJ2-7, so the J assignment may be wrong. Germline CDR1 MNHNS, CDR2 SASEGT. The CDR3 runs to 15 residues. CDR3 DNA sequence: TGTGCCAGCAGTCTGGTTGCGGGGGGCGTCTACGAGCAGTACTTC. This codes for CASSLVAGGVYEQYF.

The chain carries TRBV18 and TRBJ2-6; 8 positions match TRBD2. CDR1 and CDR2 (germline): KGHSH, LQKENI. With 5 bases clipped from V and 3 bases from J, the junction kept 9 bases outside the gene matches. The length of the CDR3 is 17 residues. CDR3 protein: CASSVVGLAGGANVLTF. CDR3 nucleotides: TGTGCCAGCTCAGTGGTAGGACTAGCAGGTGGGGCCAACGTCCTGACTTTC.

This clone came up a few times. The CDR3 spells CASSTPRVAEEKLFF. CDR3 coding DNA: TGTGCCAGCAGTACCCCCCGGGTGGCGGAGGAAAAACTGTTTTTT. The chain links TRBV2 to TRBJ1-4; D is unclear. Per germline, CDR1 SNHLY and CDR2 FYNNEI. The length of the CDR3 is 15 residues. Trimming removed 5 bases from V and 8 bases from J, with 18 bases in between.

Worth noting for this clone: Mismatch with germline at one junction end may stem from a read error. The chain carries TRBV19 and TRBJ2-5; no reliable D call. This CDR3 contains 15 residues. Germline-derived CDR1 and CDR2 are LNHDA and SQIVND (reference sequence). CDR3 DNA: TGTGCCAGTAGGACCTTGAACAGCCTCCAACAGACCCAGTACTTC. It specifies CASRTLNSLQQTQYF.

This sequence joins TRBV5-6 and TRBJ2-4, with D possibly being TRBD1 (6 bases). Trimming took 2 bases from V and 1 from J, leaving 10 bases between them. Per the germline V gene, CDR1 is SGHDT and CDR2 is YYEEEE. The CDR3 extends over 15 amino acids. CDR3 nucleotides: TGTGCCAGCAGCTTCTACAGGGAGGCCAAAAACATTCAGTACTTC. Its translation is CASSFYREAKNIQYF.

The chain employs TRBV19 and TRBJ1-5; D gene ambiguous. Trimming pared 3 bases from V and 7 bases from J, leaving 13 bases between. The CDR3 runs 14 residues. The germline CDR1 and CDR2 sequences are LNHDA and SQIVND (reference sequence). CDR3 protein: CASSIEVVSQPQHF. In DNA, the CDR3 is TGTGCCAGTAGTATTGAGGTGGTTAGCCAGCCCCAGCATTTT.

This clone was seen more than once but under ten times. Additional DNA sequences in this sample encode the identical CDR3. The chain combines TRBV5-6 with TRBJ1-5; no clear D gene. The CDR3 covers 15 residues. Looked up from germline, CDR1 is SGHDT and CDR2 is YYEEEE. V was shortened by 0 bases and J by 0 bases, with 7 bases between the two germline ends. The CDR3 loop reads CASSLGRVSNQPQHF. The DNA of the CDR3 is TGTGCCAGCAGCTTGGGAAGAGTTAGCAATCAGCCCCAGCATTTT.

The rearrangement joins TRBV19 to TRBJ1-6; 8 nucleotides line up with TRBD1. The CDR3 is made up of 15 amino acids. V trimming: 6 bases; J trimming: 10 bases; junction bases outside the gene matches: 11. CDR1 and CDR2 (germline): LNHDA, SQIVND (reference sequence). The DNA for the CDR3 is TGTGCCAGTAGCACGCTGGGGACAGGTGGGTCACCCCTCCACTTT. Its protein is CASSTLGTGGSPLHF.

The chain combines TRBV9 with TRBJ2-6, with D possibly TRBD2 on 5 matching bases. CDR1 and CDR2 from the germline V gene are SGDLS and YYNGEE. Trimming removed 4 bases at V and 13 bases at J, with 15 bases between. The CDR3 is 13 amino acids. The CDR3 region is CASSPGSDWVLTF. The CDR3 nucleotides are TGTGCCAGCAGCCCGGGGTCAGATTGGGTCCTGACTTTC.

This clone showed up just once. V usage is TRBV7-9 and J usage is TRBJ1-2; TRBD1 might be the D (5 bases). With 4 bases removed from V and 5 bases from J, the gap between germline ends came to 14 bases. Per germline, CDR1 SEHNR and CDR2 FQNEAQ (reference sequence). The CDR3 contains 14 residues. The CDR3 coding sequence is TGTGCCAGCAGCTCCGGAGACAGCTCTTATGGCTACACCTTC. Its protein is CASSSGDSSYGYTF. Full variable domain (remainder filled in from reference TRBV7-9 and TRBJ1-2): DTGVSQNPRHKITKRGQNVTFRCDPISEHNRLYWYRQTLGQGPEFLTYFQNEAQLEKSRLLSDRFSAERPKGSFSTLEIQRTEQGDSAMYLCASSSGDSSYGYTFGSGTRLTVV.

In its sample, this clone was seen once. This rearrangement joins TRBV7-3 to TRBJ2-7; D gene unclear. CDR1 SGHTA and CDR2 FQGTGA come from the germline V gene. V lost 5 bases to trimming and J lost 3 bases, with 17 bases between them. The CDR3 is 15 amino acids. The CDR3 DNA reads TGTGCCAGCAGCCGCGATGGTGAGAAGAGCTACGAGCAGTACTTC. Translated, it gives CASSRDGEKSYEQYF.

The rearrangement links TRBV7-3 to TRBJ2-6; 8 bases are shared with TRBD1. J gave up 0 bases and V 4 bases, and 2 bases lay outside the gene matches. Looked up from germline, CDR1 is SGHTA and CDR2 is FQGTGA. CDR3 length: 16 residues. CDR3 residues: CASSSTGVSGANVLTF. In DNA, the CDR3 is TGTGCCAGCAGCTCGACAGGGGTCTCTGGGGCCAACGTCCTGACTTTC.

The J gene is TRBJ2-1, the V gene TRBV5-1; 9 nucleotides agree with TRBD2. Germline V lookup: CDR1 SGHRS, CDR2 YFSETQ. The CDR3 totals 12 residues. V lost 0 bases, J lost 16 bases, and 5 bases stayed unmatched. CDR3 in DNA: TGCGCCAGCAGCTTGGATAGCGGGAGTCTTTTCTTC. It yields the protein CASSLDSGSLFF. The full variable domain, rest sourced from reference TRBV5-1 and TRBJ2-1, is KAGVTQTPRYLIKTRGQQVTLSCSPISGHRSVSWYQQTPGQGLQFLFEYFSETQRNKGNFPGRFSGRQFSNSRSEMNVSTLELGDSALYLCASSLDSGSLFFGPGTRLTVL.

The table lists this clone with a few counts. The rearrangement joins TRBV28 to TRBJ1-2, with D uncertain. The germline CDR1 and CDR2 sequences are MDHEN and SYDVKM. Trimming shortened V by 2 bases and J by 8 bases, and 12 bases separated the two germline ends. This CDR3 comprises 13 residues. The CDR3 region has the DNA TGTGCCAGCAGTTTAGGGCCTCAGTGGGGCTACACCTTC. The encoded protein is CASSLGPQWGYTF.

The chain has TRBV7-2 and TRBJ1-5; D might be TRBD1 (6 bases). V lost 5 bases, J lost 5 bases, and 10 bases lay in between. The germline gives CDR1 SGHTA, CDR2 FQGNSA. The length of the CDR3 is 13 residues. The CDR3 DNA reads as TGTGCCAGCAGCCTTCAGGGGTATCAGCCCCAGCATTTT. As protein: CASSLQGYQPQHF.

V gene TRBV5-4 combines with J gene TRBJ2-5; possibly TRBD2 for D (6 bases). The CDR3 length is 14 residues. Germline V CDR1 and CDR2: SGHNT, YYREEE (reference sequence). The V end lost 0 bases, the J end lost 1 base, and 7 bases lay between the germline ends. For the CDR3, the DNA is TGTGCCAGCAGCTTGGGGCGGGGCCAAGAGACCCAGTACTTC. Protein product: CASSLGRGQETQYF.

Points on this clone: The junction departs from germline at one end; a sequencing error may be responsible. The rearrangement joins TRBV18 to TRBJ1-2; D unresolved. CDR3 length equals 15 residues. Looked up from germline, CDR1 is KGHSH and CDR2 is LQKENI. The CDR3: CASSPLQIPPKGYTF. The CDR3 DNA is TGTGCCAGCTCTCCACTTCAGATACCCCCCAAAGGCTACACCTTC.

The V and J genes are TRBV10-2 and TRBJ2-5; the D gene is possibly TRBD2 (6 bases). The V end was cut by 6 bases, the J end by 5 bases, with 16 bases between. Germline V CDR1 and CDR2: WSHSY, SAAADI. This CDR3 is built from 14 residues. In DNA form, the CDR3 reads TGCGCCAGCAGGTGGAGGGAGAAATCGGAGACCCAGTACTTC. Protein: CASRWREKSETQYF.

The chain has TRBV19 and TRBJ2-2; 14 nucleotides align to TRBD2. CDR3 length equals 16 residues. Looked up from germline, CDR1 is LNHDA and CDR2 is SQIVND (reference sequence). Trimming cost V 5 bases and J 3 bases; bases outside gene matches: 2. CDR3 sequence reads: CASSGTSGRYTGELFF. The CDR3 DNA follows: TGTGCCAGTAGTGGGACTAGCGGGAGATACACCGGGGAGCTGTTTTTT.

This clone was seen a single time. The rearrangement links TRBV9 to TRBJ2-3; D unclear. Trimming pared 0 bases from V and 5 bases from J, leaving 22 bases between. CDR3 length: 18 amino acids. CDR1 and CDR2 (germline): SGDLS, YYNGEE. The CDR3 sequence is CASSVGLAVFPKLDTQYF. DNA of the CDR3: TGTGCCAGCAGCGTAGGGTTGGCGGTATTTCCCAAACTAGATACGCAGTATTTT.

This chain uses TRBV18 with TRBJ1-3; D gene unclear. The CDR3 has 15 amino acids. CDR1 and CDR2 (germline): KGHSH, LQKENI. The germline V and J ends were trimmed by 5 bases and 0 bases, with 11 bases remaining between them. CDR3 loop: CASSWTILSGNTIYF. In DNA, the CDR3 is TGTGCCAGCTCATGGACTATCCTCTCTGGAAACACCATATATTTT.

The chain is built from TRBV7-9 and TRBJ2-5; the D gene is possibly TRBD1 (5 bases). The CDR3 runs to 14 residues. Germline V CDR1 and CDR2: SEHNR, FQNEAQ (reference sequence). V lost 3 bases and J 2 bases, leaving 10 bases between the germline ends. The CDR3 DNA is TGTGCCAGCAGCTTCCGACAGATTCAAGAGACCCAGTACTTC. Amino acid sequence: CASSFRQIQETQYF.

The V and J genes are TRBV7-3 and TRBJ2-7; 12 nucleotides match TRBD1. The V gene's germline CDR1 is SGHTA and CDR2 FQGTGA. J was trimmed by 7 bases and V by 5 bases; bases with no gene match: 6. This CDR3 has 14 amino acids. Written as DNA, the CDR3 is TGTGCCAGCAGCCAGGGACAGGGGGCTATGGAGCAGTACTTC. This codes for CASSQGQGAMEQYF.